This T cell receptor beta chain was retrieved from a study of blood T cell repertoires in COVID-19. Across the study: The United States, Italy and Spain provided the acute and convalescent COVID-19 samples.

The method was immunoSEQ multiplex PCR; TCRdb's version includes in-frame clones alone and lacks a portion of them. The data contain more than 300,000 clones, 75% to 90% of them singletons. Living in 24 US areas, the participants were between roughly 18 and 89 years of age. The CDR3 is made up of 14 amino acids. V lost 5 bases to trimming and J lost 10 bases, with 20 bases between them. CDR1 and CDR2 from the germline V gene are LNHDA and SQIVND (reference sequence). The rearrangement uses TRBV19 and TRBJ2-5; TRBD2 is a possible D gene (5 bases). Sequenced material: PBMCs or T cells enriched from blood (not recorded which). The receptor comes from a woman aged 45 to 65 who had recovered from COVID-19. CDR3: CASSPYPGSEGQYF. The CDR3, as DNA: TGTGCCAGTAGTCCATACCCTGGGTCCGAGGGCCAGTACTTC.